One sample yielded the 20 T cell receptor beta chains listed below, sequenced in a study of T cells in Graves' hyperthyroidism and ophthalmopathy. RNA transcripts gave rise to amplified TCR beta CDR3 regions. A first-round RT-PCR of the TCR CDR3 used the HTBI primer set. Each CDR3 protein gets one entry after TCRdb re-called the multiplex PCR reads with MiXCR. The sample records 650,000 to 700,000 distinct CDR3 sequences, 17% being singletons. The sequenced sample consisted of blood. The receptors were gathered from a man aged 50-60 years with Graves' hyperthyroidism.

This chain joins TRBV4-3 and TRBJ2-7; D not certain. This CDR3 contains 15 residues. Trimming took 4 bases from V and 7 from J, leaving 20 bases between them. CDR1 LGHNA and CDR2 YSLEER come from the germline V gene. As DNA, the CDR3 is TGCGCCAGCAGCCCCGCTGGCGGCCCGCGTTGGGAGCAGTACTTC. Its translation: CASSPAGGPRWEQYF.

DNA for the CDR3: TGTGCCAGCAGTTACTCTGGGGTGATGACAGATACGCAGTATTTT. Amino acids: CASSYSGVMTDTQYF. The chain employs TRBV6-5 and TRBJ2-3; D not certain. The CDR3 has 15 amino acids. V lost 0 bases, J lost 3 bases, and 10 bases lay in between. The germline V gene has CDR1 MNHEY and CDR2 SVGAGI.

As DNA, the CDR3 is TGTGCCAGTAGTACAGTAACGGCGTCCGGGGAGCTGTTTTTT. Protein product: CASSTVTASGELFF. The V and J genes are TRBV19 and TRBJ2-2; unclear D gene. Germline V gene lookup returns CDR1 LNHDA and CDR2 SQIVND (reference sequence). This CDR3 contains 14 residues. Trimming shortened V by 4 bases and J by 6 bases, and 12 bases separated the two germline ends.

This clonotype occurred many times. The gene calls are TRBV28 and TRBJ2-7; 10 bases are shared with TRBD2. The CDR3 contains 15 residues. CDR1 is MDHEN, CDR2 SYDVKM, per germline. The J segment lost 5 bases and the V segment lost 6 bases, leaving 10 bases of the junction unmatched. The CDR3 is CASSYLAGEANEQYF. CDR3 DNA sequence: TGTGCCAGCAGCTACCTAGCGGGAGAGGCAAACGAGCAGTACTTC.

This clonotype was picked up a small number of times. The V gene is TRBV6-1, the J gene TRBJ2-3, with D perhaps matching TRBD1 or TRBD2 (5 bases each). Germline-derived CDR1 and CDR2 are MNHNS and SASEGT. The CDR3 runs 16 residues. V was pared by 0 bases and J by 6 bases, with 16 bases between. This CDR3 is CASSEAPGTALDTQYF. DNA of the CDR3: TGTGCCAGCAGTGAAGCGCCAGGGACGGCCCTCGATACGCAGTATTTT.

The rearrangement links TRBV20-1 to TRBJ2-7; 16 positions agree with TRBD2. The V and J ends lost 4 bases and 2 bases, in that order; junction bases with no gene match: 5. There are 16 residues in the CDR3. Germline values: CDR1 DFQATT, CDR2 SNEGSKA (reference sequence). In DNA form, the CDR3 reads TGCAGTGCTACCCCCGGGACTAGCGGGAGGGCCTACGAGCAGTACTTC. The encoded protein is CSATPGTSGRAYEQYF.

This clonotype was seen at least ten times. CDR3 coding DNA: TGTGCCAGCAGCTCCGGGACAGGGTCGGTCAATGAGCAGTTCTTC. Protein: CASSSGTGSVNEQFF. The V and J genes are TRBV27 and TRBJ2-1; 9 bases align to TRBD1. CDR3 size: 15 residues. J lost 6 bases, V lost 6 bases, and 9 bases had no gene match. Germline V gives CDR1 MNHEY, CDR2 SMNVEV (reference sequence).

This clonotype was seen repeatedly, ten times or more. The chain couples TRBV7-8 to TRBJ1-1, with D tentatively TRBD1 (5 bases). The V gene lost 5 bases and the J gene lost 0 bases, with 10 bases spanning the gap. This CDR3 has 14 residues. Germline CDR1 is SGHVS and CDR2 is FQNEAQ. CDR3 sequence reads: CASSPLTVNTEAFF. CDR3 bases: TGTGCCAGCAGCCCATTGACAGTGAACACTGAAGCTTTCTTT.

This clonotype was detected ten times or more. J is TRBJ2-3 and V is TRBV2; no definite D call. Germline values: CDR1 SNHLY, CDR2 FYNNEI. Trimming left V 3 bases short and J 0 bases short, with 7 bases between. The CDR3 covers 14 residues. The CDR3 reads CASSEKTSTDTQYF. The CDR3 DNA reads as TGTGCCAGCAGTGAGAAGACTAGCACAGATACGCAGTATTTT.

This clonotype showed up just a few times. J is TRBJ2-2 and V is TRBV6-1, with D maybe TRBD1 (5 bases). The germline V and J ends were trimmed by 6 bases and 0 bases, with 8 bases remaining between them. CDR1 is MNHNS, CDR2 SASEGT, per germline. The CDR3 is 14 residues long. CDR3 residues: CASRGRANTGELFF. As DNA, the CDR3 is TGTGCCAGCAGGGGCAGGGCGAACACCGGGGAGCTGTTTTTT.

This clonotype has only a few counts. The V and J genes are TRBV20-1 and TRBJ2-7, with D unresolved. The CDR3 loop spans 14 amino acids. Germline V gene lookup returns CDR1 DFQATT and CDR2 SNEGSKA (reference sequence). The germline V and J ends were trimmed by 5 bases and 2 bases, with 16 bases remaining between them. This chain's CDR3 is CSAPNPRNPYEQYF. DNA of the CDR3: TGCAGTGCTCCGAACCCCAGGAACCCCTACGAGCAGTACTTC.

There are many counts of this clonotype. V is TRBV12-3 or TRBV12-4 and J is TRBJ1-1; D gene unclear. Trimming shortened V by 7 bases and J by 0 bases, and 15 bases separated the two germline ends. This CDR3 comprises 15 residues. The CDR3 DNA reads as TGTGCCAGCACCTCTCCGGCAGCTTTGAACACTGAAGCTTTCTTT. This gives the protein CASTSPAALNTEAFF.

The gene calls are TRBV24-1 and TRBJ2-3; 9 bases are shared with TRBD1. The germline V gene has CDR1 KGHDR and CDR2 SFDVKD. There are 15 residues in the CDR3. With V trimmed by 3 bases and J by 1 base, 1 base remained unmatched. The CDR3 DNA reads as TGTGCCACCAGTGATCGGGACAGGGGCACAGATACGCAGTATTTT. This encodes CATSDRDRGTDTQYF.

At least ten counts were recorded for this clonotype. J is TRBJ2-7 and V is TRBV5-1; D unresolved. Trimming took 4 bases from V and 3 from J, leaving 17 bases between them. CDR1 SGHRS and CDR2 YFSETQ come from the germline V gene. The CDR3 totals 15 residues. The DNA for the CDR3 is TGCGCCAGCAGCCGGGCACAACAAGGGTTCTACGAGCAGTACTTC. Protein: CASSRAQQGFYEQYF.

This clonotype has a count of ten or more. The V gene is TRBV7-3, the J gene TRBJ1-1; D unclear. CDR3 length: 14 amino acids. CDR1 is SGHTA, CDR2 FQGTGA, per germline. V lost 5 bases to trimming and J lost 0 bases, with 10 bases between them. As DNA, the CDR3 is TGTGCCAGCAGCGTAGCAGTCATGAACACTGAAGCTTTCTTT. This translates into CASSVAVMNTEAFF.

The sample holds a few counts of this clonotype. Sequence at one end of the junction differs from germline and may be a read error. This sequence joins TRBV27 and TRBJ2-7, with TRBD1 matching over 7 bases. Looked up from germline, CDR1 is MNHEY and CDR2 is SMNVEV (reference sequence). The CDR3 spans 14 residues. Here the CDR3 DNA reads TGTGCCAGCAGTTTGGTAGGGGGCTCCCACGAGCAGTACTTC. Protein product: CASSLVGGSHEQYF.

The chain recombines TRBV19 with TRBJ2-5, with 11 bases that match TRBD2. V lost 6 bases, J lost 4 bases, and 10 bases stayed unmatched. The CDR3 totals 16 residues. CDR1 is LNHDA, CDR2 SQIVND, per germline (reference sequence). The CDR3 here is CASRLGASGRTETQYF. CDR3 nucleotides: TGTGCCAGTAGATTGGGGGCTAGCGGGAGGACAGAGACCCAGTACTTC. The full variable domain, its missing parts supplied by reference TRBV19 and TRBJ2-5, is DGGITQSPKYLFRKEGQNVTLSCEQNLNHDAMYWYRQDPGQGLRLIYYSQIVNDFQKGDIAEGYSVSREKKESFPLTVTSAQKNPTAFYLCASRLGASGRTETQYFGPGTRLLVL.

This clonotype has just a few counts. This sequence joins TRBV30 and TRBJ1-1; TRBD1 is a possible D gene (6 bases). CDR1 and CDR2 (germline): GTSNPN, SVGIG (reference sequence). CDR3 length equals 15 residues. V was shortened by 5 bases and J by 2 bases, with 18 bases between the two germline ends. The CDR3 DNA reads TGTGCCTGGGGCGTAATCACAGGGAGAAACACTGAAGCTTTCTTT. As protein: CAWGVITGRNTEAFF.

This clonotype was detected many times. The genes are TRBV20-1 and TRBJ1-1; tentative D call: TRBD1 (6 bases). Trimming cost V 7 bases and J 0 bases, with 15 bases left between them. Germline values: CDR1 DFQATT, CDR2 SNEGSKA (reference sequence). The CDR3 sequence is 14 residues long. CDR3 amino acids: CSGTDHPMNTEAFF. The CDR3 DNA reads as TGCAGTGGGACAGATCACCCCATGAACACTGAAGCTTTCTTT.

The CDR3 loop reads CASSFQDTSGGYEQYF. CDR3 DNA sequence: TGTGCCAGCAGCTTCCAAGACACTAGCGGGGGATACGAGCAGTACTTC. The chain employs TRBV4-2 and TRBJ2-7; 11 positions agree with TRBD2. Germline V gives CDR1 LGHNA, CDR2 YNFKEQ. V lost 5 bases to trimming and J lost 4 bases; unmatched junction nucleotides: 10. CDR3 length equals 16 residues.